The T cell receptor (beta chain) described here comes from a study of OX40 agonist ivuxolimab in advanced cancers. Study-level background: Treatment received earlier with anti-PD-1, anti-PD-L1 or anti-CTLA-4 agents was allowed, and 40% had some. One hepatocellular carcinoma and a couple of cutaneous melanoma patients partially responded. Regarding the study as a whole: Some nonresponders also had low normalized T-cell clonal expansion.

Measured with immunoSEQ multiplex PCR; TCRdb has only the in-frame clones, and not every one. The sample carries about 15,000 clones, approximately 78% recorded once. On this clone: Its antigen remains unidentified.

This CDR3 region has 13 residues. The TCR sequence derives from an adult with an advanced solid tumor such as melanoma, head and neck, liver or kidney cancer. This chain uses TRBV21-1 with TRBJ1-2; the DNA was not compared with TRBD1, the D call given in the table. TRBV21-1 is a pseudogene locus. Here the sequenced sample was CD4+ or CD8+ T cells sorted from blood, taken in a trial of the OX40 agonist ivuxolimab. CDR3 region: CASSVDSAYGYTF. The CDR3 coding sequence is TGTGCCAGCAGCGTAGACAGTGCCTATGGCTACACCTTC.